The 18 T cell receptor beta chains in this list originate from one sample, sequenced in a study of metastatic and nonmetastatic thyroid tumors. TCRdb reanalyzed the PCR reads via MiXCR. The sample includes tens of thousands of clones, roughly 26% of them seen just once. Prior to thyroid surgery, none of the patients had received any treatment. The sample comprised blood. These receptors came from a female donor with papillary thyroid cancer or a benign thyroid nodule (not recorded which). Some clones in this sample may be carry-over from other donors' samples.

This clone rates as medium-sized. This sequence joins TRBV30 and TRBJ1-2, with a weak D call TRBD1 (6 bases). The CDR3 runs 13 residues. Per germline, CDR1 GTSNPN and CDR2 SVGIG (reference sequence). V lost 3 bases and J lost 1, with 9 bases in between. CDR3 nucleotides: TGTGCCTGGAGGACAGGCCGTAACTATGGCTACACCTTC. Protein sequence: CAWRTGRNYGYTF.

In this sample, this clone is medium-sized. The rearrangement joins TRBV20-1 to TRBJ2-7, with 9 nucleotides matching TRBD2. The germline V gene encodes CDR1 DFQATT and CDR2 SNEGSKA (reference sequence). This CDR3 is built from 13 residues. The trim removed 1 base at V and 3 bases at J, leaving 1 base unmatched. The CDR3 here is CSARGTSDYEQYF. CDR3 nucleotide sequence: TGCAGTGCTAGAGGGACTAGCGACTACGAGCAGTACTTC.

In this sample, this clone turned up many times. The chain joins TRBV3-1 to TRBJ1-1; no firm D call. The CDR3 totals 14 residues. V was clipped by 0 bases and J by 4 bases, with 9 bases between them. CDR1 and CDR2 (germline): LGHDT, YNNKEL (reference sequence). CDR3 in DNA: TGTGCCAGCAGCCAAGATCTTGCGGGCACTGAAGCTTTCTTT. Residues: CASSQDLAGTEAFF.

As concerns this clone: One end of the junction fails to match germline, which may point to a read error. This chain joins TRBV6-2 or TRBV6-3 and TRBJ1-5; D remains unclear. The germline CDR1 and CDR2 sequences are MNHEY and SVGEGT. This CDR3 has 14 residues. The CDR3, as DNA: TGTGCCAGCACTGACCCCCAAGGCAATAAGCCCCAGCATTTT. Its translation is CASTDPQGNKPQHF.

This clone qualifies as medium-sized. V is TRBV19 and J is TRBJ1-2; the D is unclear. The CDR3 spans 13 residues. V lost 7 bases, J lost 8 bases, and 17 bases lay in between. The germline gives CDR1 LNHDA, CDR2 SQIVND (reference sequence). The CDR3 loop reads CASTNYVERGYTF. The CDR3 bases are TGTGCCAGTACGAACTATGTCGAACGCGGCTACACCTTC.

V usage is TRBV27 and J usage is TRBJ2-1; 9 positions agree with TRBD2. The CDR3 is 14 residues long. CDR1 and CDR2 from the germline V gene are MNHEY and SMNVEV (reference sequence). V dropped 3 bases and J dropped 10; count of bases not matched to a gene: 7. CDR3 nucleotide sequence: TGTGCCAGCAGTTTTGGCGGGAGGGCCGGGGAGCAGTTCTTC. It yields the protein CASSFGGRAGEQFF.

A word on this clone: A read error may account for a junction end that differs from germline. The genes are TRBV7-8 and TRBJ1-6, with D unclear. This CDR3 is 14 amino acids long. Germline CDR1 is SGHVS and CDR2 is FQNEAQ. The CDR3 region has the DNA TGTGCCAGCAAAGAGGGCTCCTCTAATTCACCCCTCCACTTT. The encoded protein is CASKEGSSNSPLHF.

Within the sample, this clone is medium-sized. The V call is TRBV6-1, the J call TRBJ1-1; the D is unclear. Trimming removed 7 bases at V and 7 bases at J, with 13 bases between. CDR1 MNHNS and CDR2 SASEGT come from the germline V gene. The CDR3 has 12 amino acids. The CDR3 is CASKKSADEAFF. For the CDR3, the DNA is TGTGCCAGCAAGAAATCCGCAGATGAAGCTTTCTTT.

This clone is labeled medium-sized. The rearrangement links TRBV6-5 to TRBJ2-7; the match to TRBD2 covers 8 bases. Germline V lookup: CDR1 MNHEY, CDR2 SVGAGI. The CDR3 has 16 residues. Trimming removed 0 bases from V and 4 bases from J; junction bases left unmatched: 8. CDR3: CASSYSTGGRLYEQYF. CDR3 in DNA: TGTGCCAGCAGTTACTCCACCGGCGGGAGGTTGTACGAGCAGTACTTC.

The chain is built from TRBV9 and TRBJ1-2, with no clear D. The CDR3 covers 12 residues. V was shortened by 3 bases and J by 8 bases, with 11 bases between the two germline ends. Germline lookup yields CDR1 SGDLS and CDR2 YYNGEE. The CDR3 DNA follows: TGTGCCAGCAGCGAGGGCAGGAGCGGCTACACCTTC. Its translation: CASSEGRSGYTF.

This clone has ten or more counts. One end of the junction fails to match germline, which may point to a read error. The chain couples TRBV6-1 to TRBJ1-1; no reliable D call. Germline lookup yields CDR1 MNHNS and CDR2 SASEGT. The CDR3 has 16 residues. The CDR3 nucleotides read TGTACCAGCAGTGAAGTGGTGTCGCTCGGGAGCGCTGAAGCTTTCTTT. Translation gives CTSSEVVSLGSAEAFF.

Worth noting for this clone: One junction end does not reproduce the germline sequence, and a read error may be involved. Here the CDR3 reads CASSPDPSGSTNF. Written as DNA, the CDR3 is TGTGCCAGCTCACCAGATCCTAGCGGGAGTACCAACTTC. V and J are TRBV18 and TRBJ2-7; 10 bases fit TRBD2. Per germline, CDR1 KGHSH and CDR2 LQKENI. CDR3 size: 13 residues.

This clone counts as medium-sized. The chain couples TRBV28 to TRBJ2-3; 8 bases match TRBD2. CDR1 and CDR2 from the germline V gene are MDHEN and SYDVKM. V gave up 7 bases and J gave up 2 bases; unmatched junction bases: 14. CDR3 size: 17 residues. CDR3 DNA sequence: TGTGCCAGCAAGGCTAGCGGGTCAAGAGGGTACACAGATACGCAGTATTTT. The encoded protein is CASKASGSRGYTDTQYF. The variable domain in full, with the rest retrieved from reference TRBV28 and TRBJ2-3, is DVKVTQSSRYLVKRTGEKVFLECVQDMDHENMFWYRQDPGLGLRLIYFSYDVKMKEKGDIPEGYSVSREKKERFSLILESASTNQTSMYLCASKASGSRGYTDTQYFGPGTRLTVL.

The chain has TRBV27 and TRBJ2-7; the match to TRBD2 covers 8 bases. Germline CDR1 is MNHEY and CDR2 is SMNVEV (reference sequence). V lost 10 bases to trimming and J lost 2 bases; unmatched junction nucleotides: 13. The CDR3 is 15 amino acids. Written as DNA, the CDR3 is TGTGCCACCAATCCTCTGGTAGCGGGGCCCTACGAGCAGTACTTC. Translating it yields CATNPLVAGPYEQYF.

The chain's CDR3 is CASRGTGTSKGEQYF. DNA of the CDR3: TGTGCCAGCAGAGGAACCGGGACTAGTAAGGGCGAGCAGTACTTC. The rearrangement joins TRBV28 to TRBJ2-7, with 8 positions matching TRBD2. The junction had 13 bases not matched to a gene; V was cut back by 6 bases and J by 6 bases. Germline-derived CDR1 and CDR2 are MDHEN and SYDVKM. The CDR3 loop spans 15 amino acids. Full variable domain (outside the CDR3, taken from reference TRBV28 and TRBJ2-7): DVKVTQSSRYLVKRTGEKVFLECVQDMDHENMFWYRQDPGLGLRLIYFSYDVKMKEKGDIPEGYSVSREKKERFSLILESASTNQTSMYLCASRGTGTSKGEQYFGPGTRLTVT.

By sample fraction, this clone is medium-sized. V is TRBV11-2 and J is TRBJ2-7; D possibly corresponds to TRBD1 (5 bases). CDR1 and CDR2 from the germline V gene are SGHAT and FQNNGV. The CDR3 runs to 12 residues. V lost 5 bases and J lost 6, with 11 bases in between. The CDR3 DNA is TGTGCCAGCAGCCAGGGTTCGGCCGAGCAGTACTTC. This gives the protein CASSQGSAEQYF.

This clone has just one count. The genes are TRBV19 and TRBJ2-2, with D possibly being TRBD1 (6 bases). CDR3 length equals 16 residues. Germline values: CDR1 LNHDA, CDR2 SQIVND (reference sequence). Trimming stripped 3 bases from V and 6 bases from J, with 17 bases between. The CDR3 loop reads CASSILGRGRPGELFF. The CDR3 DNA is TGTGCCAGTAGTATTCTTGGCAGGGGAAGGCCCGGGGAGCTGTTTTTT.

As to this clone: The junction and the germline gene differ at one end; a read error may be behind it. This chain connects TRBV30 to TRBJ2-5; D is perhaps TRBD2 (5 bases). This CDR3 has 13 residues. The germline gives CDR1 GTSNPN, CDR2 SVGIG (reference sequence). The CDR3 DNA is TGTGCCCGGAGTGAGGGTGCAGAAGAGACCCAGTACTTC. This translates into CARSEGAEETQYF.